What follows is one T cell receptor (beta chain) and its context. Germline CDR1 reads SGHTA; CDR2 reads FQGNSA. CDR3 size: 15 residues. V lost 1 base to trimming and J lost 7 bases; unmatched junction nucleotides: 0. This entry comes from a study of OX40 agonist ivuxolimab in advanced cancers. Anyone with autoimmune disease history or systemic immunosuppression was excluded. Assay used: immunoSEQ multiplex PCR; TCRdb lists only in-frame clones, some missing. Found here are 100,000 or so clones, about nine tenths of them singletons; the top ten hold around 0.16%. This TCR was recovered from an adult with an advanced solid tumor such as melanoma, head and neck, liver or kidney cancer. This chain uses TRBV7-2 with TRBJ2-1; 14 nucleotides line up with TRBD2. The sample consisted of CD4+ or CD8+ T cells sorted from blood, taken in a trial of the OX40 agonist ivuxolimab. CDR3: CASSLGLAGGNEQFF. CDR3 nucleotides: TGTGCCAGCAGCTTAGGACTAGCGGGGGGGAATGAGCAGTTCTTC.